This T cell receptor beta chain was sequenced in a study of OX40 agonist ivuxolimab in advanced cancers. Whole-study findings and limits: Some patients without response likewise showed low normalized clonal expansion.

The CDR3 has 16 amino acids. Germline CDR1 and CDR2: SGHDT and YYEEEE. The ends were cut back, 0 bases at V and 15 bases at J, with 25 bases in the middle. Points on this clone: Antigen specificity is unknown.

Libraries were prepared by immunoSEQ multiplex PCR; TCRdb keeps only in-frame clonotypes and omits some of them. The data hold more than 55,000 clones, with 85% to 90% observed a single time. The receptor comes from an adult with an advanced solid tumor such as melanoma, head and neck, liver or kidney cancer. The sequences come from CD4+ or CD8+ T cells sorted from blood, collected in a trial of the OX40 agonist ivuxolimab. This rearrangement joins TRBV5-6 to TRBJ2-1; D call uncertain. The CDR3 loop is CASSLASRLFVRDRFF. DNA for the CDR3: TGTGCCAGCAGCTTGGCTTCTCGGCTATTCGTTAGAGATAGGTTCTTC. The full variable domain, in which reference TRBV5-6 and TRBJ2-1 provide the parts outside the CDR3, is DAGVTQSPTHLIKTRGQQVTLRCSPKSGHDTVSWYQQALGQGPQFIFQYYEEEERQRGNFPDRFSGHQFPNYSSELNVNALLLGDSALYLCASSLASRLFVRDRFFGPGTRLTVL.